Below are 23 T cell receptor beta chains sequenced from a single sample in a study of blood T cells in healthy people across ages. A sample-barcoded 5' primer and a J-beta primer mix were used in a second PCR of roughly 6 to 11 cycles. MiXCR was run by TCRdb on the 5' RACE reads, yielding one entry per CDR3 protein. In the table there are some 900,000 distinct CDR3 sequences, more than 25% of which are singletons. The sample was blood. These receptors were obtained from a woman over 75 in good health.

The genes are TRBV29-1 and TRBJ2-1; TRBD1 matches 8 bases. This CDR3 is built from 15 residues. The V segment lost 2 bases and the J segment 0 bases; nucleotides outside the gene matches: 3. Germline V lookup: CDR1 SQVTM, CDR2 ANQGSEA. CDR3 nucleotides: TGCAGCGTTGAATTAACAGGGGGCTCCTACAATGAGCAGTTCTTC. This encodes CSVELTGGSYNEQFF.

Turning to this clonotype: An end of the junction does not agree with germline; a read error may underlie this. The CDR3 loop reads CAGSLGGGADAQYF. CDR3 coding DNA: TGTGCCGGCAGTTTGGGTGGGGGCGCAGATGCGCAGTATTTT. V usage is TRBV12-3 or TRBV12-4 and J usage is TRBJ2-3; tentative D call: TRBD1 (6 bases). The CDR3 totals 14 residues.

This clonotype was seen a few times. The rearrangement links TRBV12-3 or TRBV12-4 to TRBJ1-4; TRBD1 might be the D (6 bases). Trimming removed 5 bases at V and 2 bases at J, with 9 bases between. The length of the CDR3 is 14 residues. CDR3 nucleotides: TGTGCCAGCAGTATTCAGGGGACTAATGAAAAACTGTTTTTT. This encodes CASSIQGTNEKLFF.

In this sample, this clonotype turned up many times. The chain couples TRBV27 to TRBJ2-7, with TRBD1 identical over 9 bases. This CDR3 is 16 amino acids long. Per germline, CDR1 MNHEY and CDR2 SMNVEV (reference sequence). After removal of 4 bases from V and 5 bases from J, the junction contained 12 bases not matched to a gene. CDR3 residues: CASSSRPGQGRHEQYF. The CDR3 DNA is TGTGCCAGCAGTTCTCGTCCGGGACAGGGACGCCACGAGCAGTACTTC.

In regard to this clonotype: This sequence may be a read error, since a much larger clone differs from it by one base. V gene TRBV11-2 combines with J gene TRBJ2-1, with D possibly being TRBD2 (5 bases). This CDR3 comprises 12 residues. CDR1 is SGHAT and CDR2 is FQNNGV in the germline V gene. V lost 4 bases, J lost 12 bases, and 13 bases lay in between. In DNA form, the CDR3 reads TGTGCCAGCAGCTCAATTGCTCGGGGGCAGTTCTTC. Its translation is CASSSIARGQFF.

This clonotype was observed many times. The genes are TRBV15 and TRBJ2-1, with TRBD2 matching over 8 bases. The CDR3 totals 17 residues. The V gene's germline CDR1 is LNHNV and CDR2 YYDKDF (reference sequence). The J segment lost 6 bases and the V segment lost 0 bases, leaving 10 bases of the junction unmatched. CDR3 sequence (DNA): TGTGCCACCAGCAGAGATAAGGGGACTAGGCCAAGCAATGAGCAGTTCTTC. This gives the protein CATSRDKGTRPSNEQFF.

To note about this clonotype: An end of the junction does not agree with germline; a read error may underlie this. CDR3 amino acids: CVSSYTGTGGTSTDTRYF. The CDR3 DNA reads TGTGTCAGCAGTTACACAGGGACAGGGGGCACTAGCACAGATACGCGGTATTTT. The chain couples TRBV6-5 to TRBJ2-3, with TRBD1 matching 12 bases. The CDR3 consists of 18 residues. Per germline, CDR1 MNHEY and CDR2 SVGAGI.

This clonotype was observed a few times. Being one base from a much bigger clone, this may be a read error. V gene TRBV10-3 combines with J gene TRBJ2-4; TRBD2 aligns across 10 bases. The CDR3 runs 13 residues. The junction had 13 bases not matched to a gene; V was cut back by 10 bases and J by 13 bases. Germline V gene sequence: CDR1 ENHRY, CDR2 SYGVKD. The CDR3, as DNA: TGTGCCACAAGCGGGGGGGCTGGCAATGAGCAGTACTTC. Translating gives CATSGGAGNEQYF.

The rearrangement links TRBV30 to TRBJ1-5; the match to TRBD1 covers 8 bases. From germline, CDR1 is GTSNPN and CDR2 SVGIG (reference sequence). V was pared by 1 base and J by 2 bases, with 1 base of the junction left unmatched. The CDR3 length is 14 residues. CDR3 sequence: CAWSGGQGNQPQHF. In nucleotides, the CDR3 is TGTGCCTGGAGTGGGGGACAGGGCAATCAGCCCCAGCATTTT.

This clonotype was seen only a few times. A read error is possible here, since a much larger clone lies one base away. The chain uses TRBV7-8 and TRBJ2-7; either TRBD1 or TRBD2 may supply D (5 bases each). This CDR3 region has 12 residues. From germline, CDR1 is SGHVS and CDR2 FQNEAQ. V shed 6 bases and J shed 6 bases, with 12 bases lying between them. The CDR3 DNA is TGTGCCAGCAGTCGGGACCGCCGCGAGCAGTACTTC. This translates into CASSRDRREQYF.

This clonotype has at least ten counts. V gene TRBV9 combines with J gene TRBJ2-1, with 11 bases aligning to TRBD2. The J segment lost 2 bases and the V segment lost 7 bases, leaving 5 bases of the junction unmatched. Germline V gene data show CDR1 as SGDLS and CDR2 as YYNGEE. CDR3 length: 15 residues. CDR3 loop: CASARLAGTYNEQFF. CDR3 DNA: TGTGCCAGCGCCAGACTAGCGGGGACCTACAATGAGCAGTTCTTC.

This clonotype was seen many times. The chain links TRBV5-6 to TRBJ2-5; D unclear. The CDR3 covers 11 residues. V lost 2 bases and J 7 bases, leaving 6 bases between the germline ends. Per the germline V gene, CDR1 is SGHDT and CDR2 is YYEEEE. CDR3 amino acids: CASSLEATQYF. The CDR3 DNA reads as TGTGCCAGCAGCTTAGAGGCGACCCAGTACTTC.

For this clonotype: This clone may be a read error of a much larger clone one base away. This sequence joins TRBV20-1 and TRBJ2-2; possible D gene TRBD1, 6 bases. From germline, CDR1 is DFQATT and CDR2 SNEGSKA (reference sequence). The CDR3 runs to 15 residues. The V end lost 3 bases, the J end lost 8 bases, and 19 bases lay between the germline ends. The CDR3, as DNA: TGCAGTGCTAGGTCCGTTCGACAGGCAATTGGGGAGCTGTTTTTT. Translated, it gives CSARSVRQAIGELFF.

V and J are TRBV11-3 and TRBJ2-3; the match to TRBD2 covers 8 bases. Per germline, CDR1 SGHNT and CDR2 YENEEA. The J segment lost 2 bases and the V segment lost 6 bases, leaving 4 bases of the junction unmatched. The CDR3 consists of 14 residues. The CDR3 protein is CASRAGAPTDTQYF. CDR3 DNA sequence: TGTGCCAGCAGAGCGGGGGCGCCCACAGATACGCAGTATTTT.

This clonotype appeared once. The CDR3 loop is CASSRDFADSYNEQFF. The CDR3 DNA sequence: TGTGCCAGCAGCCGGGACTTCGCCGACTCCTACAATGAGCAGTTCTTC. The gene calls are TRBV5-4 and TRBJ2-1, with D possibly TRBD2 on 6 matching bases. This CDR3 has 16 amino acids. Between the trimmed V and J ends, which lost 4 bases and 0 bases, there was a span of 14 bases. Germline CDR1 reads SGHNT; CDR2 reads YYREEE (reference sequence).

At least ten counts were recorded for this clonotype. The chain carries TRBV27 and TRBJ1-2; 9 nucleotides align to TRBD1. CDR1 MNHEY and CDR2 SMNVEV come from the germline V gene (reference sequence). The ends lost 5 bases at V and 8 bases at J; junction bases unmatched: 6. The CDR3 loop spans 13 amino acids. CDR3 amino acids: CASSARDREGYTF. CDR3 bases: TGTGCCAGCAGTGCGAGGGACAGGGAAGGCTACACCTTC.

On this clonotype: This clone may be a read error of a much larger clone one base away. The V gene is TRBV30, the J gene TRBJ2-5; D may match TRBD1 or TRBD2 (5 bases each). The germline V gene has CDR1 GTSNPN and CDR2 SVGIG (reference sequence). V shed 2 bases and J shed 11 bases, with 21 bases lying between them. The length of the CDR3 is 14 residues. The DNA of the CDR3 is TGTGCCTGGAGTAGGGCCAGAGGGGCCTATGAGCAGTACTTC. This codes for CAWSRARGAYEQYF.

This rearrangement joins TRBV20-1 to TRBJ1-1, with D perhaps matching TRBD1 (6 bases). Per germline, CDR1 DFQATT and CDR2 SNEGSKA (reference sequence). The ends were cut back, 7 bases at V and 3 bases at J, with 24 bases in the middle. The CDR3 is made up of 16 amino acids. CDR3 coding DNA: TGCAGTGTTAGGACTAATCCTGGGACATTGGACACTGAAGCTTTCTTT. Protein: CSVRTNPGTLDTEAFF.

This clonotype was recorded at least ten times. V gene TRBV29-1 combines with J gene TRBJ2-5; TRBD1 matches at 8 bases. CDR1 and CDR2 (germline): SQVTM, ANQGSEA. V shed 3 bases and J 4 bases; nucleotides not matched to a gene: 10. This CDR3 spans 15 amino acids. Here the CDR3 reads CSVDPRQGAGETQYF. The DNA for the CDR3 is TGCAGCGTTGACCCTCGGCAGGGGGCTGGAGAGACCCAGTACTTC.

The table lists this clonotype with many counts. The CDR3 here is CASSPISTSGSTDTQYF. The DNA of the CDR3 is TGCGCCAGCAGCCCTATATCCACTAGCGGGAGCACAGATACGCAGTATTTT. The chain links TRBV4-3 to TRBJ2-3, with 9 nucleotides matching TRBD2. CDR3 length: 17 amino acids. Germline V gene data show CDR1 as LGHNA and CDR2 as YSLEER. Germline trimming cut 4 bases from V and 0 bases from J; bases unmatched to any gene: 8.

There are many counts of this clonotype. The rearrangement uses TRBV24-1 and TRBJ2-3; a weak D match, TRBD1 (5 bases). Germline V gene sequence: CDR1 KGHDR, CDR2 SFDVKD. V shed 9 bases and J shed 7 bases, with 19 bases lying between them. The CDR3 consists of 14 residues. The CDR3 region has the DNA TGTGCCACCGGTAAAGACAGTAAAGTGAATACGCAGTATTTT. Translating gives CATGKDSKVNTQYF.

This clonotype was seen repeatedly, ten times or more. This rearrangement joins TRBV6-2 or TRBV6-3 to TRBJ1-5; 9 positions match TRBD1. With 6 bases clipped from V and 1 base from J, the junction kept 10 bases outside the gene matches. The CDR3 is made up of 17 amino acids. CDR1 is MNHEY and CDR2 is SVGEGT in the germline V gene. The CDR3 here is CASRTGTGRGSNQPQHF. The DNA for the CDR3 is TGTGCCAGCAGGACCGGGACAGGGAGGGGAAGCAATCAGCCCCAGCATTTT.

This clonotype was observed a few times. A much larger clonotype is one base distant, so this may be a read error. The chain combines TRBV9 with TRBJ2-5; TRBD2 is a possible D gene (7 bases). Per the germline V gene, CDR1 is SGDLS and CDR2 is YYNGEE. Trimming pared 0 bases from V and 11 bases from J, leaving 29 bases between. This CDR3 contains 18 residues. Here the CDR3 DNA reads TGTGCCAGCAGCGTAGGAGGGGGGGCCGGGGGCCATACGAATGAGCAGTACTTC. Residues: CASSVGGGAGGHTNEQYF.